This T cell receptor beta chain comes out of a study of T-cell memory formation after mild COVID-19. Points from the study as a whole: Mainly CM and EM harbored the contracting CD4+ clones; mainly EMRA harbored the CD8+ ones. Later expanders leaned CD4+, whereas day 15 to 85 contracting clones were balanced CD4/CD8.

From the 5' RACE reads, TCRdb called clonotypes with MiXCR, one entry per CDR3 protein. The data hold about 350,000 distinct CDR3 sequences, with about 13% observed a single time. This clonotype was counted between two and nine times. Its antigen is as yet unknown. The sequence came from a young man who had mild COVID-19 (a few samples of this study predate the infection). Cell type and time point are not known. Material for sequencing was PBMCs or a T cell subset sorted from them (not recorded which).

The CDR3 bases are TGTGCCAGCAGCTCCACCGGAGGGCAGTTCTTC. Its translation: CASSSTGGQFF. The V gene is TRBV11-2, the J gene TRBJ2-1; tentative D call: TRBD2 (5 bases). The germline gives CDR1 SGHAT, CDR2 FQNNGV. V gave up 4 bases and J gave up 12 bases, with 10 bases separating them. The CDR3 is made up of 11 amino acids.